This TCR beta chain came from a study of immune heterogeneity within non-small cell lung tumors. TCR beta CDR3 regions came from multiplex PCR with 32 forward V and 13 reverse J primers. Using its own MiXCR run on the multiplex PCR reads, TCRdb lists one record per CDR3 protein. The sample lists over 10,000 distinct CDR3 sequences; approximately 22% were seen once. Germline V gives CDR1 SEHNR, CDR2 FQNEAQ (reference sequence). Trimming at V came to 3 bases and at J to 13 bases, leaving 9 bases not matched to a gene. The CDR3 runs 15 residues. Bulk tumor genomic DNA constituted the template, at 550 to 750 ng per sample. Multiple widely separated biopsies were taken from each primary tumor at surgery. Enrolled patients presented with newly diagnosed, previously untreated non-small cell lung cancer and underwent curative surgery.

This sequence was found in a man aged 45-65 years with non-small cell lung cancer. The sequenced sample was lung tumor tissue. This rearrangement joins TRBV7-9 to TRBJ2-1; the match to TRBD2 covers 13 bases. CDR3 residues: CASSFYGLAGVNQFF. The CDR3 DNA reads TGTGCCAGCAGCTTCTACGGACTAGCGGGGGTAAACCAGTTCTTC.